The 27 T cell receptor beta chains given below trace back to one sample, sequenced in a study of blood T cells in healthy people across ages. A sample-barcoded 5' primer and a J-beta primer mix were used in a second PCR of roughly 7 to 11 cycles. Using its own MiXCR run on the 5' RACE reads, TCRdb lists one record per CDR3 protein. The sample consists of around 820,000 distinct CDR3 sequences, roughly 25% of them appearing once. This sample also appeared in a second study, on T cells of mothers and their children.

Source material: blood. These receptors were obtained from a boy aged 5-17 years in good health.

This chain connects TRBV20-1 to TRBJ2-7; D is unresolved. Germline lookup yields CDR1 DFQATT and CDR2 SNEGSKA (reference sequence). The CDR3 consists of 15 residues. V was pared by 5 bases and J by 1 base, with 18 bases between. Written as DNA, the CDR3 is TGCAGTGCTTTCAAAGTCGGTGACGGTTCCTACGAGCAGTACTTC. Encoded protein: CSAFKVGDGSYEQYF.

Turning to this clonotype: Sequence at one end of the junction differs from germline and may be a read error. The CDR3 protein is CASSPRTGTSSYNEQFF. For the CDR3, the DNA is TGCGCTAGCAGCCCTCGAACCGGGACTAGCTCCTACAATGAGCAGTTCTTC. This sequence joins TRBV5-1 and TRBJ2-1, with TRBD2 matching over 8 bases. CDR3 length: 17 residues. Germline CDR1 SGHRS, CDR2 YFSETQ.

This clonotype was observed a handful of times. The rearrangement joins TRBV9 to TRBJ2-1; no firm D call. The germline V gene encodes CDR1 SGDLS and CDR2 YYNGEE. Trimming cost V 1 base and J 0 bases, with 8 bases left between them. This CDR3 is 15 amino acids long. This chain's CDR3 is CASSVNPSSYNEQFF. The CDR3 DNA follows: TGTGCCAGCAGCGTAAACCCGAGCTCCTACAATGAGCAGTTCTTC.

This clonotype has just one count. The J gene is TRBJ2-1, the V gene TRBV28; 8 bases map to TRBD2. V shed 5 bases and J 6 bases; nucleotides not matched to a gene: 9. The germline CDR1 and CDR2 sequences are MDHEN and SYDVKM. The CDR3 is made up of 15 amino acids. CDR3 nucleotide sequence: TGTGCCAGCAGTCCCCCGGGACTAGGAAGCAATGAGCAGTTCTTC. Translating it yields CASSPPGLGSNEQFF. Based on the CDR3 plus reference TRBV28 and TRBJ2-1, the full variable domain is DVKVTQSSRYLVKRTGEKVFLECVQDMDHENMFWYRQDPGLGLRLIYFSYDVKMKEKGDIPEGYSVSREKKERFSLILESASTNQTSMYLCASSPPGLGSNEQFFGPGTRLTVL.

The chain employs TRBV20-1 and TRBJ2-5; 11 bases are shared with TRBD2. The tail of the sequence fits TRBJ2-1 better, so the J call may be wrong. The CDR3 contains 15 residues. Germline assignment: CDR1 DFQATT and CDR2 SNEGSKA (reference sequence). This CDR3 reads CSARDVAGGIGEQFF. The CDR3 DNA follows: TGCAGTGCTAGAGATGTAGCGGGAGGGATTGGTGAGCAGTTCTTC.

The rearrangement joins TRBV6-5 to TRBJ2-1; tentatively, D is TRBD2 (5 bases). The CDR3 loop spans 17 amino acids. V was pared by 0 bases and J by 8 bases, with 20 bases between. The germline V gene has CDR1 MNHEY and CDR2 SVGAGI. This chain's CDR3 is CASSYSSPGSPPHEQFF. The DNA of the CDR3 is TGTGCCAGCAGTTACTCGAGCCCGGGGTCGCCTCCCCATGAGCAGTTCTTC.

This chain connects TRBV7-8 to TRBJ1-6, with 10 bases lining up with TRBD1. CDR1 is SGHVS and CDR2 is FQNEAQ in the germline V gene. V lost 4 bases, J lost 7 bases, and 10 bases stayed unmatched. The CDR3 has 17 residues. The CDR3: CASSSLEGDRGNSPLHF. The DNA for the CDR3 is TGTGCCAGCAGCTCGTTAGAGGGGGACAGGGGAAATTCACCCCTCCACTTT.

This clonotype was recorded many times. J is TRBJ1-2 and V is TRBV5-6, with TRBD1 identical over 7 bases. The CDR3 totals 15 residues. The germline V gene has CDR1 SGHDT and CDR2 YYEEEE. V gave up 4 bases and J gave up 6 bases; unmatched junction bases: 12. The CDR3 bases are TGTGCCAGCAGCGGAACGACAGGGAAGGGGGATGGCTACACCTTC. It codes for CASSGTTGKGDGYTF.

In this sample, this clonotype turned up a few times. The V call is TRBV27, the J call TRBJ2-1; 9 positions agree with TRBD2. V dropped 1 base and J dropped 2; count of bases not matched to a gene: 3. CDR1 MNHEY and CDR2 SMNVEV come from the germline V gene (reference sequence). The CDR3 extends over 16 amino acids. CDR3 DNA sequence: TGTGCCAGCAGTTTATTAGCGGGGGTAACCTACAATGAGCAGTTCTTC. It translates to CASSLLAGVTYNEQFF.

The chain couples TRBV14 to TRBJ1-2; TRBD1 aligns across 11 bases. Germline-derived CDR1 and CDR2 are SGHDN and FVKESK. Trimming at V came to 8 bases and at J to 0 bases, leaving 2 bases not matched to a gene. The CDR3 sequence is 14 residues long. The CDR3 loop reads CASGQGATNYGYTF. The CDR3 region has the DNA TGTGCCAGCGGACAGGGGGCGACTAACTATGGCTACACCTTC.

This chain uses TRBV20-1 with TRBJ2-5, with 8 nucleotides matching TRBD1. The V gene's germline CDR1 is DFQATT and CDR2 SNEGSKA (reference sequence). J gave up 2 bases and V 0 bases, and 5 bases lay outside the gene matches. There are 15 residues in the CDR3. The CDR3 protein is CSARDPWTGQETQYF. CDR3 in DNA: TGCAGTGCTAGAGATCCGTGGACAGGGCAAGAGACCCAGTACTTC.

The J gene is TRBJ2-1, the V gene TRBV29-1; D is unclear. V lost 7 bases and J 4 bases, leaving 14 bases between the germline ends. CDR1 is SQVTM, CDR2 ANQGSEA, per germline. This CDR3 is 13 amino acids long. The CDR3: CSGAEAAYNEQFF. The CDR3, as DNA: TGCAGCGGGGCCGAGGCAGCTTACAATGAGCAGTTCTTC.

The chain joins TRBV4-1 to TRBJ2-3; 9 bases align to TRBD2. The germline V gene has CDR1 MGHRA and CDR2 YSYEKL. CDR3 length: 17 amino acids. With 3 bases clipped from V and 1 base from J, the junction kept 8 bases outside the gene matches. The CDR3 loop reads CASSHPDLAGRTDTQYF. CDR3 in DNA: TGCGCCAGCAGCCATCCAGACCTAGCGGGACGCACAGATACGCAGTATTTT.

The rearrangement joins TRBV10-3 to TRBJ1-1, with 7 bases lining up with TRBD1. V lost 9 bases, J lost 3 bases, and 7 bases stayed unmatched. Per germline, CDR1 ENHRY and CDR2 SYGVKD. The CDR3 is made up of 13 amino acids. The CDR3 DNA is TGTGCCATAAAAAATACAGGGGACACTGAAGCTTTCTTT. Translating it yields CAIKNTGDTEAFF.

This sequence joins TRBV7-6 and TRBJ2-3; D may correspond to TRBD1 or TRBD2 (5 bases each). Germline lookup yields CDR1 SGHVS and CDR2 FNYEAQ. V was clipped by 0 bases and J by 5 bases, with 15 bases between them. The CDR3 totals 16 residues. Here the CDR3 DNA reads TGTGCCAGCAGCTTAGCTGCAGGGAGTATCTTAGATACGCAGTATTTT. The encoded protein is CASSLAAGSILDTQYF.

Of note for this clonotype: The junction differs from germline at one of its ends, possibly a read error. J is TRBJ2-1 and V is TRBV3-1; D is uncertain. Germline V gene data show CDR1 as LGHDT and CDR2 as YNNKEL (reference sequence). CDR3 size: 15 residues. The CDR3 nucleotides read TGTGCCAGCAGTATAGAGGTGAGCTCCTGCAATGAGCAGTTCTTC. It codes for CASSIEVSSCNEQFF.

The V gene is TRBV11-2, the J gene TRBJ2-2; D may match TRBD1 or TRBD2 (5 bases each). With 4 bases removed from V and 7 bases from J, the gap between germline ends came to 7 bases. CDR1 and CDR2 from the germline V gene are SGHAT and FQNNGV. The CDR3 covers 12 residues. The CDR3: CASSWDLGELFF. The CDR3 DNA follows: TGTGCCAGCAGCTGGGACCTCGGGGAGCTGTTTTTT.

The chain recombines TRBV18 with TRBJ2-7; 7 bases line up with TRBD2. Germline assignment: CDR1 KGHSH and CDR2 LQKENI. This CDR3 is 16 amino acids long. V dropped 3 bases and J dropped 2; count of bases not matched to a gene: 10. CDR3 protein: CASSPNLAGVTYEQYF. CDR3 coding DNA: TGTGCCAGCTCACCGAATCTGGCGGGGGTCACCTACGAGCAGTACTTC.

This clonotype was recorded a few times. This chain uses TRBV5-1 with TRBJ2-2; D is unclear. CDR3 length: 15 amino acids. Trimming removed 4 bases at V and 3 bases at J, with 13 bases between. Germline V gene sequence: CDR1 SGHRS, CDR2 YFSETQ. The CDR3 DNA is TGCGCCAGCAGCCGTCCAAATGGGGACACCGGGGAGCTGTTTTTT. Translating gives CASSRPNGDTGELFF. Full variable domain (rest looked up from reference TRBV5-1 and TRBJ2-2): KAGVTQTPRYLIKTRGQQVTLSCSPISGHRSVSWYQQTPGQGLQFLFEYFSETQRNKGNFPGRFSGRQFSNSRSEMNVSTLELGDSALYLCASSRPNGDTGELFFGEGSRLTVL.

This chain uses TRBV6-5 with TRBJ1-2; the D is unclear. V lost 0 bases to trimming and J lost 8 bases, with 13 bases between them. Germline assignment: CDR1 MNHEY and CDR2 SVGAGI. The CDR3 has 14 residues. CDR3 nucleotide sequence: TGTGCCAGCAGTTACTCGATATCGGGTAGCGGCTACACCTTC. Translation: CASSYSISGSGYTF.

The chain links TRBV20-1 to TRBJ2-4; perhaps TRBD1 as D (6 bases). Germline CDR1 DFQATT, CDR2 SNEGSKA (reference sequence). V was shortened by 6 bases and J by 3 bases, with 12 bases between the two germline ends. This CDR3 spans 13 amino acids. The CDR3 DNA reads TGCAGTGCGGAGGACAGAAACAAAAACATTCAGTACTTC. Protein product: CSAEDRNKNIQYF.

The CDR3 DNA reads as TGCGCCAGCAGCTTGGAGGACAGGGGATCTAACGAGCAGTACTTC. This codes for CASSLEDRGSNEQYF. The rearrangement joins TRBV5-1 to TRBJ2-7, with 9 bases aligning to TRBD1. CDR1 and CDR2 (germline): SGHRS, YFSETQ. V was clipped by 0 bases and J by 5 bases; unmatched bases: 6. The CDR3 sequence is 15 residues long.

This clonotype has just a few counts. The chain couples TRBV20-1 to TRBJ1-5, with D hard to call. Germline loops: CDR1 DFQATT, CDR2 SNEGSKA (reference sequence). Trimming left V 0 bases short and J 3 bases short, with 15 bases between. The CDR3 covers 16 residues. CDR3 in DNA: TGCAGTGCTAGAGATAATGGAAGGGTCAACAATCAGCCCCAGCATTTT. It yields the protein CSARDNGRVNNQPQHF.

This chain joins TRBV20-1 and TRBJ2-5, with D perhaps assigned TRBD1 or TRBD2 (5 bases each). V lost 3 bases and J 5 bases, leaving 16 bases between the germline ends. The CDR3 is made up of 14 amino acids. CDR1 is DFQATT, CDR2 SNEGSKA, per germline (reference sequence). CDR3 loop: CSARGPGISETQYF. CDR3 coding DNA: TGCAGTGCTAGGGGGCCCGGGATTAGCGAGACCCAGTACTTC.

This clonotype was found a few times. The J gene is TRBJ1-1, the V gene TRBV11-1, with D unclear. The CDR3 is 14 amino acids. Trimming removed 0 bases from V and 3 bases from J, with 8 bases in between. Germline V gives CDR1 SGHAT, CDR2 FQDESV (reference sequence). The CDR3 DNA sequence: TGTGCCAGCAGCTTAGCCCTCGGGGACACTGAAGCTTTCTTT. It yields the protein CASSLALGDTEAFF.

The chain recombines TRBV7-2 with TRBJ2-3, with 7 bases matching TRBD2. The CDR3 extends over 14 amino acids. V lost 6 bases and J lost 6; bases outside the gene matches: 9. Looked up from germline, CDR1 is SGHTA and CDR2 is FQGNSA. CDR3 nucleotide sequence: TGTGCCAGCAGAAAGGCGGGGGAGCGGGATACGCAGTATTTT. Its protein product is CASRKAGERDTQYF.

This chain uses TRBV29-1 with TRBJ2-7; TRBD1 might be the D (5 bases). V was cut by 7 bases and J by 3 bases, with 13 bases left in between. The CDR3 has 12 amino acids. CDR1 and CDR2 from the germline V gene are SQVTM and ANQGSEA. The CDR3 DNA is TGCAGCGCTAAAGACAGACTCTACGAGCAGTACTTC. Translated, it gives CSAKDRLYEQYF.